These T cell receptor beta chains were read from a single sample in a study of T cell responses to AZD1222 COVID-19 vaccine. Repertoires were generated with immunoSEQ multiplex PCR, while TCRdb's copy carries only in-frame clones and drops some. The sample yields some 120,000 clones, over 80% seen once. The sample consisted of peripheral blood, taken on day 0 of AZD1222 vaccination. The source of these receptors is an adult in good health. Both conserved end residues are trimmed from each CDR3.

J gene: TRBJ2-2
V gene: TRBV12-2
CDR3 protein: ASRFCGHSPNTGELF

J gene: TRBJ1-5
V gene: TRBV19
CDR3 protein: ASSIVGRVSSQPQH

J gene: TRBJ1-1
V gene: TRBV7-3
CDR3 protein: ASSPQGWVRNTEAF

J gene: TRBJ1-5
V gene: TRBV7-9
CDR3 protein: ASSLGGSDQPQH

J gene: TRBJ1-1
V gene: TRBV12-3/TRBV12-4
CDR3 protein: ASSLLDVDRA

J gene: TRBJ1-2
V gene: TRBV3-1/TRBV3-2
CDR3 protein: ASRGRGTNYGYT

J gene: TRBJ2-3
V gene: TRBV3-1/TRBV3-2
CDR3 protein: ASSARDGTDTQY

J gene: TRBJ2-3
V gene: TRBV7-9
CDR3 protein: ASSYQTGITDTQY

J gene: TRBJ1-1
V gene: TRBV4-1
CDR3 protein: ASSQDRPGRKAF

J gene: TRBJ1-5
V gene: TRBV6-2/TRBV6-3
CDR3 protein: ASSGDRDSNQPQH

J gene: TRBJ1-4
V gene: TRBV10-3
CDR3 protein: AIKGTDEKLF

J gene: TRBJ2-2
V gene: TRBV5-5
CDR3 protein: ASSFRWGLDTGELF

J gene: TRBJ2-5
V gene: TRBV6-5
CDR3 protein: ASRFRAQQETQY

J gene: TRBJ2-7
V gene: TRBV19
CDR3 protein: ASSISGQGRIEQY

J gene: TRBJ1-3
V gene: TRBV29-1
CDR3 protein: SVGRGTGNTIY

J gene: TRBJ1-1
V gene: TRBV3-1/TRBV3-2
CDR3 protein: ASSQISGTEAF

J gene: TRBJ1-4
V gene: TRBV4-1
CDR3 protein: ASSQGGGLREKLF

J gene: TRBJ1-2
V gene: TRBV5-6
CDR3 protein: ASSLQDEGGYT